Sequencing of this TCR beta chain was carried out in a study of T cells in Graves' hyperthyroidism and ophthalmopathy. Points from the study as a whole: Most thyroid-expanded clonotypes above 0.001 were also found in blood.

In germline, CDR1 is SNHLY, CDR2 FYNNEI. V was shortened by 7 bases and J by 10 bases, with 8 bases between the two germline ends. The CDR3 spans 11 residues. Note on this clonotype: The antigen remains unidentified.

Amplified TCR beta CDR3 regions came from RNA transcripts. TCR CDR3 regions were first amplified by RT-PCR with HTBI primers. TCRdb used MiXCR to reprocess the multiplex PCR reads, holding one entry per CDR3 protein. The sample has about 560,000 distinct CDR3 sequences, just over 45% seen once. This sequence originates from a woman under 30 with Graves' hyperthyroidism. The material sequenced was peripheral blood or thyroid tissue (not recorded which). The chain joins TRBV2 to TRBJ1-6; D call uncertain. The CDR3 spells CASTVLSPLHF. For the CDR3, the DNA is TGTGCCAGCACGGTTTTATCACCCCTCCACTTT.